This T cell receptor beta chain was sequenced in a study of vaccination and CD4 T cells after COVID-19. Specified treatment: roughly ten-day PBMC culture with coronavirus spike peptide pools or control peptides (ViraFEST assay). Peptide pool stimulation in ViraFEST expanded antigen-specific T cells, whose TCRs were then sequenced. Oncomine TCR Beta short-read sequencing was applied to DNA from cultured CD4+ T cells. TCRdb itself ran the PCR reads through MiXCR, one entry per CDR3 protein. This table has 20,000 to 25,000 distinct CDR3 sequences, approximately 61% appearing once. This clonotype was seen only a few times. No antigen is known for it. Sequencing was carried out using CD4+ T cells from blood, cultured in vitro. The source of this sequence is a human donor who had recovered from COVID-19.

The CDR3 loop is CASSYRRDGSYEQYF. CDR3 bases: TGTGCCAGCAGTTACAGGCGAGATGGCTCCTACGAGCAGTACTTC. The chain recombines TRBV6-5 with TRBJ2-7; no definite D call. The CDR3 totals 15 residues. The V end was cut by 2 bases, the J end by 0 bases, with 11 bases between. Germline CDR1 MNHEY, CDR2 SVGAGI.